The clone carrying this T cell receptor beta chain came up a few times. This sample was taken from a study of early T cells in non-severe SARS-CoV-2 infection. On the study more broadly: Chains were unpaired, as sequencing was done on bulk RNA from unsorted whole blood.

Via MiXCR, TCRdb re-called the 5' RACE reads, giving one row per CDR3 protein. The data contain tens of thousands of distinct CDR3 sequences, more than 9.5% of them singletons. V was clipped by 1 base and J by 10 bases, with 5 bases between them. The CDR3 is made up of 11 amino acids. Germline CDR1 MDHEN, CDR2 SYDVKM. Sequencing was performed on whole blood, taken at baseline. The J gene is TRBJ2-1, the V gene TRBV28; a possible D gene is TRBD1 (5 bases). This receptor was obtained from an adult who was a healthcare worker with PCR-confirmed SARS-CoV-2 infection or an uninfected control (not recorded which). The CDR3 sequence: CASSLSGEQFF. CDR3 sequence (DNA): TGTGCCAGCAGTTTATCAGGGGAGCAGTTCTTC.